This is a list of T cell receptor beta chains from one sample in a study of a mutant IDH1 vaccine in newly diagnosed glioma. Their cognate antigens are unknown. The table came from immunoSEQ multiplex PCR; TCRdb's copy has only in-frame clones and leaves some out. The sample consists of 55,000 to 65,000 clones, about 85% of them appearing once. The material sequenced was PBMCs, taken from a glioma patient whose treatment included an IDH1 peptide vaccine. The receptor set was obtained from a man aged 25-45 years with glioma. CDR3s include the opening cysteine and the closing phenylalanine or tryptophan. D genes are given only for firm matches. Clone size appears in some rows only: once, few, many, or a class for an expanded clone.

j_gene: TRBJ2-2; abundance: NA; v_gene: TRBV6-4; d_gene: TRBD2; CDR3aa: CASSESSGGAGELFF; CDR3nt: TGTGCCAGCAGTGAATCTAGCGGGGGTGCCGGGGAGCTGTTTTTT
j_gene: TRBJ2-3; abundance: NA; v_gene: TRBV10-1; d_gene: TRBD1; CDR3aa: CASSGRGRGDTQYF; CDR3nt: TGCGCCAGCTCTGGCAGGGGGCGAGGAGATACGCAGTATTTT
j_gene: TRBJ2-1; abundance: NA; v_gene: TRBV11-2; d_gene: TRBD1; CDR3aa: CASSLDPRGHNEQFF; CDR3nt: TGTGCCAGCAGCTTAGATCCCAGGGGGCACAATGAGCAGTTCTTC
j_gene: TRBJ1-2; abundance: NA; v_gene: TRBV30; d_gene: TRBD1; CDR3aa: CAWSLTGTGFGSGYTF; CDR3nt: TGTGCCTGGAGTCTAACCGGGACAGGGTTCGGTAGTGGCTACACCTTC
j_gene: TRBJ1-4; abundance: NA; v_gene: TRBV2; d_gene: TRBD1; CDR3aa: CASSGQGYYEKLFF; CDR3nt: TGTGCCAGCAGTGGACAGGGCTATTATGAAAAACTGTTTTTT
j_gene: TRBJ1-4; abundance: NA; v_gene: TRBV4-1; d_gene: NA; CDR3aa: CASSPSSYFQEEKLFF; CDR3nt: TGCGCCAGCAGCCCCTCCTCGTATTTCCAAGAAGAAAAACTGTTTTTT
j_gene: TRBJ1-2; abundance: NA; v_gene: TRBV19; d_gene: TRBD1; CDR3aa: CASTHWGTGTGGNYGYTF; CDR3nt: TGTGCCAGTACCCATTGGGGAACCGGGACAGGGGGTAACTATGGCTACACCTTC
j_gene: TRBJ1-2; abundance: NA; v_gene: TRBV5-1; d_gene: TRBD1; CDR3aa: CASKGTTGTEGEFNYGYTF; CDR3nt: TGCGCCAGCAAGGGGACAACCGGGACAGAGGGGGAATTTAACTATGGCTACACCTTC
j_gene: TRBJ1-2; abundance: NA; v_gene: TRBV7-7; d_gene: TRBD1; CDR3aa: CASSLPRDSYGYTF; CDR3nt: TGTGCCAGCAGCTTACCACGGGACAGCTATGGCTACACCTTC
j_gene: TRBJ1-5; abundance: NA; v_gene: TRBV6-4; d_gene: TRBD1; CDR3aa: CASSVSRDRGPGKPNQPQHF; CDR3nt: TGTGCCAGCAGTGTCTCCCGGGACAGGGGACCGGGCAAACCTAATCAGCCCCAGCATTTT
j_gene: TRBJ1-5; abundance: NA; v_gene: TRBV19; d_gene: NA; CDR3aa: CASRQGRNQPQHF; CDR3nt: TGTGCCAGTAGGCAGGGAAGAAATCAGCCCCAGCATTTT
j_gene: TRBJ1-2; abundance: NA; v_gene: TRBV5-1; d_gene: TRBD1; CDR3aa: CASSLKGTGSGYTF; CDR3nt: TGCGCCAGCAGCTTGAAAGGGACAGGGTCTGGCTACACCTTC
j_gene: TRBJ1-2; abundance: NA; v_gene: TRBV6-6; d_gene: NA; CDR3aa: CASSYSGDNYGYTF; CDR3nt: TGTGCCAGCAGTTACTCAGGTGATAACTATGGCTACACCTTC
j_gene: TRBJ1-2; abundance: once; v_gene: TRBV13; d_gene: NA; CDR3aa: CASSGIGGYTF; CDR3nt: TGTGCCAGCAGCGGGATCGGGGGCTACACCTTC
j_gene: TRBJ1-5; abundance: NA; v_gene: TRBV2; d_gene: NA; CDR3aa: CASSPHSQPQHF; CDR3nt: TGTGCCAGCAGTCCCCATAGTCAGCCCCAGCATTTT
j_gene: TRBJ1-1; abundance: NA; v_gene: TRBV4-1; d_gene: NA; CDR3aa: CASSQERGVLNTEAFF; CDR3nt: TGCGCCAGCAGCCAAGAACGAGGGGTACTGAACACTGAAGCTTTCTTT
j_gene: TRBJ1-5; abundance: NA; v_gene: TRBV15; d_gene: NA; CDR3aa: CATSTYSNQPQHF; CDR3nt: TGTGCCACCAGCACTTATAGCAATCAGCCCCAGCATTTT
j_gene: TRBJ2-7; abundance: NA; v_gene: TRBV19; d_gene: NA; CDR3aa: CASSTDRWTYEQYF; CDR3nt: TGTGCCAGTAGTACCGACAGGTGGACCTACGAGCAGTACTTC
j_gene: TRBJ1-3; abundance: NA; v_gene: TRBV9; d_gene: NA; CDR3aa: CASSVSGQLSGNTIYF; CDR3nt: TGTGCCAGCAGCGTTTCCGGACAGCTCTCTGGAAACACCATATATTTT
j_gene: TRBJ2-4; abundance: NA; v_gene: TRBV6-1; d_gene: TRBD1; CDR3aa: CASSTGTGKNIQYF; CDR3nt: TGTGCCAGCAGTACCGGGACAGGGAAAAACATTCAGTACTTC
j_gene: TRBJ1-1; abundance: once; v_gene: TRBV19; d_gene: NA; CDR3aa: CASSIDRAGNTEAFF; CDR3nt: TGTGCCAGTAGTATAGACAGGGCTGGGAACACTGAAGCTTTCTTT
j_gene: TRBJ1-5; abundance: NA; v_gene: TRBV7-9; d_gene: TRBD1; CDR3aa: CASSPGQVSNQPQHF; CDR3nt: TGTGCCAGCAGCCCCGGACAGGTTAGCAATCAGCCCCAGCATTTT
j_gene: TRBJ1-6; abundance: NA; v_gene: TRBV21-1; d_gene: NA; CDR3aa: CASSNPSGGIRPPNYNSPLHF; CDR3nt: TGTGCCAGCAGCAACCCTAGTGGGGGTATAAGACCACCTAACTATAATTCACCCCTCCACTTT